A single sample gave rise to the 23 T cell receptor beta chains below, sequenced in a study of cytomegalovirus exposure and HLA in healthy donors. The data were produced by immunoSEQ multiplex PCR, yet TCRdb's version contains in-frame clones alone and is incomplete. The sample records 300,000 to 450,000 clones, around 86% being singletons. Specimen: PBMCs. Receptors originate from a woman aged 18-35 years in good health and CMV-seronegative.

This clone turned up a few times. The genes are TRBV28 and TRBJ2-3; D ambiguous. The CDR3 consists of 14 residues. Germline CDR1 MDHEN, CDR2 SYDVKM. With 8 bases removed from V and 2 bases from J, the gap between germline ends came to 14 bases. CDR3 nucleotides: TGTGCCAGCGAGGCTAGTGAATACACAGATACGCAGTATTTT. Translated: CASEASEYTDTQYF.

This rearrangement joins TRBV7-8 to TRBJ1-2; TRBD1 matches 8 bases. Germline trimming cut 5 bases from V and 3 bases from J; bases unmatched to any gene: 11. Germline CDR1 SGHVS, CDR2 FQNEAQ. The CDR3 runs 16 residues. Written as DNA, the CDR3 is TGTGCCAGCAGCAGTATCCGGGACAGGTTTTACTATGGCTACACCTTC. Protein: CASSSIRDRFYYGYTF. Filled out from reference TRBV7-8 and TRBJ1-2, the complete variable domain reads GAGVSQSPRYKVAKRGQDVALRCDPISGHVSLFWYQQALGQGPEFLTYFQNEAQLDKSGLPSDRFFAERPEGSVSTLKIQRTQQEDSAVYLCASSSIRDRFYYGYTFGSGTRLTVV.

The V and J genes are TRBV6-5 and TRBJ1-1, with unresolved D. Per germline, CDR1 MNHEY and CDR2 SVGAGI. The ends were cut back, 2 bases at V and 1 base at J, with 14 bases in the middle. CDR3 size: 16 residues. This CDR3 is CASSYLGPGGNTEAFF. The CDR3 DNA reads as TGTGCCAGCAGTTACCTTGGACCCGGAGGGAACACTGAAGCTTTCTTT.

The rearrangement joins TRBV5-1 to TRBJ2-1, with 10 bases lining up with TRBD1. Germline V gene lookup returns CDR1 SGHRS and CDR2 YFSETQ. This CDR3 region has 13 residues. V lost 4 bases, J lost 8 bases, and 3 bases stayed unmatched. CDR3 bases: TGCGCCAGCAGCGGCGGGACAGGGGATGAGCAGTTCTTC. Protein product: CASSGGTGDEQFF.

This clone occurred once. V gene TRBV27 combines with J gene TRBJ2-1; TRBD2 aligns across 10 bases. Germline V gene data show CDR1 as MNHEY and CDR2 as SMNVEV (reference sequence). V lost 2 bases, J lost 7 bases, and 5 bases stayed unmatched. The CDR3 sequence is 15 residues long. The CDR3 sequence is CASSLRLAGVNEQFF. Here the CDR3 DNA reads TGTGCCAGCAGTTTACGTCTAGCGGGAGTTAATGAGCAGTTCTTC.

The V call is TRBV19, the J call TRBJ2-7; 7 nucleotides agree with TRBD1. The CDR3 consists of 14 residues. Germline lookup yields CDR1 LNHDA and CDR2 SQIVND (reference sequence). The ends lost 1 base at V and 6 bases at J; junction bases unmatched: 6. The CDR3 bases are TGTGCCAGTAGTATAGGACAGGGTCTAACCGAGCAGTACTTC. This gives the protein CASSIGQGLTEQYF.

The chain recombines TRBV6-5 with TRBJ1-1; D not certain. V lost 0 bases to trimming and J lost 4 bases, with 6 bases between them. Germline V lookup: CDR1 MNHEY, CDR2 SVGAGI. The CDR3 extends over 13 amino acids. The chain's CDR3 is CASSYSTITEAFF. In DNA, the CDR3 is TGTGCCAGCAGTTACTCGACTATCACTGAAGCTTTCTTT.

This clone was detected only once. The chain uses TRBV5-3 and TRBJ1-2, with 7 bases lining up with TRBD1. TRBV5-3 is an open reading frame, and its role is uncertain. With 4 bases clipped from V and 6 bases from J, the junction kept 3 bases outside the gene matches. The CDR3 spans 12 residues. The CDR3 spells CARSHTGDGYTF. The CDR3, as DNA: TGTGCCAGAAGCCATACAGGGGATGGCTACACCTTC.

The gene calls are TRBV27 and TRBJ2-1; 9 nucleotides line up with TRBD2. This CDR3 spans 15 amino acids. Germline values: CDR1 MNHEY, CDR2 SMNVEV (reference sequence). V lost 3 bases, J lost 7 bases, and 7 bases stayed unmatched. The CDR3 nucleotides read TGTGCCAGCAGTTTCCCGACTAGCGGAAGAAATGAGCAGTTCTTC. This gives the protein CASSFPTSGRNEQFF.

A word on this clone: The same CDR3 also results from other DNA sequences found in this sample. The chain combines TRBV5-1 with TRBJ1-1; the D is unclear. Trimming pared 0 bases from V and 1 base from J, leaving 7 bases between. The CDR3 has 14 residues. Germline CDR1 SGHRS, CDR2 YFSETQ. The chain's CDR3 is CASSLARGNTEAFF. The CDR3, as DNA: TGCGCCAGCAGCTTGGCCCGCGGGAACACTGAAGCTTTCTTT.

V usage is TRBV6-5 and J usage is TRBJ2-1; 7 positions match TRBD1. V lost 7 bases and J lost 5; bases outside the gene matches: 11. Germline CDR1 and CDR2: MNHEY and SVGAGI. The CDR3 is 15 residues long. The CDR3 protein is CASTLRGPVNNEQFF. CDR3 coding DNA: TGTGCCAGCACCTTAAGGGGGCCTGTTAACAATGAGCAGTTCTTC.

The V gene is TRBV15, the J gene TRBJ1-4, with D perhaps matching TRBD1 (6 bases). The CDR3 runs to 14 residues. The V end was cut by 5 bases, the J end by 6 bases, with 13 bases between. The germline V gene encodes CDR1 LNHNV and CDR2 YYDKDF (reference sequence). CDR3 region: CATSFTGWDEKLFF. The CDR3 bases are TGTGCCACCAGCTTCACAGGGTGGGATGAAAAACTGTTTTTT.

This clone was observed a handful of times. The chain couples TRBV6-5 to TRBJ2-7; the match to TRBD1 covers 7 bases. Trimming removed 3 bases from V and 9 bases from J; junction bases left unmatched: 8. The germline CDR1 and CDR2 sequences are MNHEY and SVGAGI. The CDR3 extends over 13 amino acids. The CDR3 is CASSYKQGSVQYF. DNA for the CDR3: TGTGCCAGCAGTTATAAACAGGGGAGTGTGCAGTACTTC.

The chain recombines TRBV6-1 with TRBJ2-7, with a possible D match to TRBD1 (6 bases). The V gene's germline CDR1 is MNHNS and CDR2 SASEGT. The V and J ends lost 2 bases and 0 bases respectively, with 11 bases between them. The CDR3 extends over 15 amino acids. This chain's CDR3 is CASSEQGYSSYEQYF. The CDR3 nucleotides read TGTGCCAGCAGTGAACAGGGGTATAGCTCCTACGAGCAGTACTTC.

About this clone itself: Other DNA variants within this sample encode the same CDR3. The gene calls are TRBV27 and TRBJ1-1; D uncertain. The CDR3 runs 13 residues. V lost 2 bases and J 2 bases, leaving 6 bases between the germline ends. Germline CDR1 and CDR2: MNHEY and SMNVEV (reference sequence). In nucleotides, the CDR3 is TGTGCCAGCAGTTTACAGGTAAACACTGAAGCTTTCTTT. It encodes CASSLQVNTEAFF.

This chain links TRBV29-1 with TRBJ2-7, with 10 bases matching TRBD2. CDR1 and CDR2 from the germline V gene are SQVTM and ANQGSEA. This CDR3 contains 14 residues. The V gene end was trimmed by 4 bases and the J gene end by 5 bases; junction bases not matched to a gene: 8. CDR3 sequence reads: CSVGGAGGSHEQYF. The CDR3 region has the DNA TGCAGCGTTGGGGGAGCGGGAGGGTCCCACGAGCAGTACTTC.

V and J are TRBV29-1 and TRBJ1-1; D may be TRBD1 (6 bases). The CDR3 is 14 residues long. Trimming stripped 1 base from V and 11 bases from J, with 20 bases between. Germline CDR1 SQVTM, CDR2 ANQGSEA. CDR3 sequence reads: CSVEGTPGAPGAFF. CDR3 nucleotides: TGCAGCGTTGAAGGGACCCCAGGGGCCCCCGGGGCTTTCTTT.

The rearrangement uses TRBV14 and TRBJ2-7, with D possibly being TRBD1 (5 bases). The CDR3 runs to 17 residues. The V gene's germline CDR1 is SGHDN and CDR2 FVKESK. V lost 0 bases, J lost 2 bases, and 17 bases lay in between. As DNA, the CDR3 is TGTGCCAGCAGCCAAGAAAGCCACCTAACAGGAGCCTACGAGCAGTACTTC. Its translation is CASSQESHLTGAYEQYF.

The chain is built from TRBV7-6 and TRBJ2-1, with TRBD1 matching 9 bases. V was clipped by 1 base and J by 6 bases; unmatched bases: 4. Germline-derived CDR1 and CDR2 are SGHVS and FNYEAQ. The CDR3 has 15 amino acids. The CDR3 loop is CASSLGMTGGNEQFF. CDR3 sequence (DNA): TGTGCCAGCAGCTTAGGGATGACAGGGGGCAATGAGCAGTTCTTC. The variable domain in full, completed from reference TRBV7-6 and TRBJ2-1, reads GAGVSQSPRYKVTKRGQDVALRCDPISGHVSLYWYRQALGQGPEFLTYFNYEAQQDKSGLPNDRFSAERPEGSISTLTIQRTEQRDSAMYRCASSLGMTGGNEQFFGPGTRLTVL.

The rearrangement uses TRBV5-4 and TRBJ1-3; D is possibly TRBD1 (6 bases). CDR1 and CDR2 (germline): SGHNT, YYREEE (reference sequence). The CDR3 sequence is 15 residues long. V lost 4 bases and J 0 bases, leaving 11 bases between the germline ends. This CDR3 reads CASSEGGSSGNTIYF. The CDR3 nucleotides read TGTGCCAGCAGCGAGGGGGGGAGCTCTGGAAACACCATATATTTT.

The chain employs TRBV10-3 and TRBJ1-5; TRBD1 matches at 10 bases. V was pared by 3 bases and J by 2 bases, with 7 bases of the junction left unmatched. The CDR3 length is 17 residues. CDR1 ENHRY and CDR2 SYGVKD come from the germline V gene. DNA of the CDR3: TGTGCCATCAGTGACCCAACAGGGACAGGGGGCAATCAGCCCCAGCATTTT. Protein: CAISDPTGTGGNQPQHF.

This chain connects TRBV6-5 to TRBJ1-3, with 11 bases aligning to TRBD1. Germline lookup yields CDR1 MNHEY and CDR2 SVGAGI. Trimming cost V 2 bases and J 8 bases; bases outside gene matches: 2. This CDR3 is built from 14 residues. The CDR3 nucleotides are TGTGCCAGCAGTTACCGGGGACAGGGGGACACCATATATTTT. Translating it yields CASSYRGQGDTIYF.

The CDR3 DNA reads as TGTGCCACCCGGACAGGGGACTATGGCTACACCTTC. Translating it yields CATRTGDYGYTF. The rearrangement joins TRBV6-5 to TRBJ1-2; TRBD1 matches 9 bases. CDR1 is MNHEY and CDR2 is SVGAGI in the germline V gene. V shed 10 bases and J 3 bases; nucleotides not matched to a gene: 3. This CDR3 has 12 amino acids.